These 17 T cell receptor beta chains were all obtained from the same sample, sequenced in a study of blood T cells in healthy people across ages. A second PCR, run for about 7 to 12 cycles, used a sample-barcoded 5' primer plus a J-beta primer mix. Using its own MiXCR run on the 5' RACE reads, TCRdb lists one record per CDR3 protein. The table has 850,000 to 1,300,000 distinct CDR3 sequences, roughly 45% seen once; the top ten hold under 20%. Sequencing input: blood. These receptors all stem from a woman aged 55-70 years in good health.

The chain has TRBV4-1 and TRBJ1-6; 10 nucleotides agree with TRBD1. V shed 4 bases and J 5 bases; nucleotides not matched to a gene: 8. CDR3 size: 17 residues. Germline V CDR1 and CDR2: MGHRA, YSYEKL. Here the CDR3 reads CASSRDRDRGNNSPLHF. In DNA, the CDR3 is TGCGCCAGCAGCCGAGACCGGGACAGGGGAAATAATTCACCCCTCCACTTT.

The chain uses TRBV9 and TRBJ2-7, with TRBD1 identical over 9 bases. V lost 4 bases, J lost 6 bases, and 8 bases stayed unmatched. Germline V gives CDR1 SGDLS, CDR2 YYNGEE. This CDR3 region has 14 residues. The CDR3 protein is CASSPRTGVTEQYF. The CDR3 DNA reads as TGTGCCAGCAGCCCCCGGACAGGGGTTACCGAGCAGTACTTC. Full variable domain (rest looked up from reference TRBV9 and TRBJ2-7): DSGVTQTPKHLITATGQRVTLRCSPRSGDLSVYWYQQSLDQGLQFLIQYYNGEERAKGNILERFSAQQFPDLHSELNLSSLELGDSALYFCASSPRTGVTEQYFGPGTRLTVT.

The chain joins TRBV20-1 to TRBJ2-3; no definite D call. The CDR3 consists of 13 residues. Trimming shortened V by 0 bases and J by 4 bases, and 8 bases separated the two germline ends. Germline CDR1 and CDR2: DFQATT and SNEGSKA (reference sequence). The DNA of the CDR3 is TGCAGTGCTAGAGATACCCTCTCAGATACGCAGTATTTT. Its protein is CSARDTLSDTQYF.

CDR3 sequence reads: CSARHVTDTQYF. CDR3 bases: TGCAGTGCCCGACATGTTACAGATACGCAGTATTTT. The rearrangement links TRBV20-1 to TRBJ2-3; no firm D call. The CDR3 length is 12 residues. Trimming took 6 bases from V and 3 from J, leaving 10 bases between them. Germline lookup yields CDR1 DFQATT and CDR2 SNEGSKA (reference sequence).

The chain has TRBV3-1 and TRBJ2-1; TRBD1 might be the D (5 bases). The CDR3 spans 12 residues. In germline, CDR1 is LGHDT, CDR2 YNNKEL (reference sequence). V was cut by 4 bases and J by 15 bases, with 16 bases left in between. CDR3 sequence: CASSPDVGVPFF. CDR3 coding DNA: TGTGCCAGCAGCCCAGACGTAGGGGTCCCGTTCTTC.

The sample holds many counts of this clonotype. This chain joins TRBV7-2 and TRBJ2-1; D uncertain. V was cut by 1 base and J by 10 bases, with 8 bases left in between. The CDR3 extends over 12 amino acids. Germline V gene sequence: CDR1 SGHTA, CDR2 FQGNSA. The CDR3 here is CASSLDHEEQFF. The CDR3 bases are TGTGCCAGCAGCTTAGACCACGAAGAGCAGTTCTTC.

This clonotype has more than one count but fewer than ten. The rearrangement links TRBV6-6 to TRBJ2-5, with D perhaps TRBD1 (6 bases). V lost 3 bases, J lost 0 bases, and 14 bases lay in between. Germline-derived CDR1 and CDR2 are MNHNY and SVGAGI (reference sequence). The CDR3 covers 16 residues. The CDR3, as DNA: TGTGCCAGCAGTTATAAGGGGGTTGAGTACCAAGAGACCCAGTACTTC. Translation gives CASSYKGVEYQETQYF.

The V and J genes are TRBV6-1 and TRBJ1-4; D call uncertain. Germline V gives CDR1 MNHNS, CDR2 SASEGT. V gave up 5 bases and J gave up 0 bases, with 13 bases separating them. There are 16 residues in the CDR3. Written as DNA, the CDR3 is TGTGCCAGCAGTCCCCTGCCGGTCTCAACTAATGAAAAACTGTTTTTT. Its translation is CASSPLPVSTNEKLFF.

This clonotype was detected only a few times. The rearrangement links TRBV20-1 to TRBJ2-5, with D possibly matching TRBD2 (7 bases). The V end lost 4 bases, the J end lost 5 bases, and 14 bases lay between the germline ends. The CDR3 covers 13 residues. Germline CDR1 DFQATT, CDR2 SNEGSKA (reference sequence). CDR3 sequence reads: CSATGGGSETQYF. The CDR3 DNA follows: TGCAGTGCTACTGGGGGCGGGAGTGAGACCCAGTACTTC.

This clonotype was found many times. At one end the junction does not follow the germline gene, possibly because of a read error. The J gene is TRBJ1-5, the V gene TRBV18; D is possibly TRBD1 (5 bases). In germline, CDR1 is KGHSH, CDR2 LQKENI. This CDR3 is 13 amino acids long. In DNA, the CDR3 is TGCGCCAGCAGCCCGGGACTGAATCAGCCCCAGCATTTT. Translating it yields CASSPGLNQPQHF.

The CDR3 DNA reads TGTGCCAGCAGCCACGAGGCGGAGACCCAGTACTTC. This gives the protein CASSHEAETQYF. The rearrangement uses TRBV7-2 and TRBJ2-5; D remains unclear. The CDR3 runs 12 residues. V was trimmed by 5 bases and J by 5 bases, leaving 9 bases between them. Germline V gene sequence: CDR1 SGHTA, CDR2 FQGNSA.

The chain recombines TRBV20-1 with TRBJ2-1; TRBD2 agrees at 15 bases. The CDR3 runs to 19 residues. V lost 3 bases and J lost 1; bases outside the gene matches: 10. Germline V CDR1 and CDR2: DFQATT, SNEGSKA (reference sequence). CDR3 nucleotide sequence: TGCAGTGCTAGTCCCGCGGGACTAGCGGGAGGATGGTCCTACAATGAGCAGTTCTTC. It codes for CSASPAGLAGGWSYNEQFF.

The sample holds a few counts of this clonotype. The V call is TRBV18, the J call TRBJ1-1; D not resolved. V lost 1 base and J 3 bases, leaving 15 bases between the germline ends. CDR1 and CDR2 from the germline V gene are KGHSH and LQKENI. This CDR3 has 16 amino acids. Written as DNA, the CDR3 is TGTGCCAGCTCACCACGGCCTCGGGCGGATGACACTGAAGCTTTCTTT. It codes for CASSPRPRADDTEAFF.

The chain links TRBV6-1 to TRBJ2-1; 8 positions agree with TRBD2. V was clipped by 11 bases and J by 15 bases; unmatched bases: 15. The CDR3 has 12 residues. Germline CDR1 reads MNHNS; CDR2 reads SASEGT. CDR3 bases: TGTGCCGTCTCTCCTGGCGGGAGGTTGGTGTTCTTC. Its protein product is CAVSPGGRLVFF.

The chain has TRBV5-6 and TRBJ2-3, with a weak D call TRBD1 (6 bases). V lost 5 bases and J 3 bases, leaving 13 bases between the germline ends. The CDR3 covers 14 residues. The germline V gene has CDR1 SGHDT and CDR2 YYEEEE. CDR3 DNA sequence: TGTGCCAGCAGTTCACAGGGTTGGACAGATACGCAGTATTTT. Amino acids: CASSSQGWTDTQYF.

This chain connects TRBV6-6 to TRBJ2-3, with 9 bases aligning to TRBD1. Trimming took 5 bases from V and 4 from J; bases not matched to a gene: 10. Germline CDR1 MNHNY, CDR2 SVGAGI (reference sequence). This CDR3 region has 16 residues. CDR3 residues: CASSRGTGRSSDTQYF. CDR3 coding DNA: TGTGCCAGCAGTAGGGGGACAGGGCGTAGCTCAGATACGCAGTATTTT.

This chain uses TRBV5-1 with TRBJ1-2; TRBD1 aligns across 10 bases. The CDR3 is made up of 14 amino acids. The V gene end was trimmed by 2 bases and the J gene end by 5 bases; junction bases not matched to a gene: 3. Per germline, CDR1 SGHRS and CDR2 YFSETQ. CDR3 sequence (DNA): TGCGCCAGCAGCTTAGCGGACAGGGGGTATGGCTACACCTTC. Encoded protein: CASSLADRGYGYTF.